What follows are 20 T cell receptor beta chains derived from one specimen sequenced in a study of blood T cells in healthy people across ages. It was with a sample-barcoded 5' primer and a J-beta primer mix that a second PCR of about 6 to 12 cycles was run. MiXCR, run by TCRdb on the 5' RACE reads, gives a single entry per CDR3 protein. The sample includes some 1.6 million distinct CDR3 sequences, about 32% of them seen just once. Sample: blood. The receptors were sampled from a woman aged 30 to 39 in good health.

This clonotype was detected only a few times. The rearrangement joins TRBV5-1 to TRBJ2-1; 7 bases line up with TRBD2. The junction had 6 bases not matched to a gene; V was cut back by 0 bases and J by 3 bases. This CDR3 is 16 amino acids long. Germline CDR1 SGHRS, CDR2 YFSETQ. CDR3 sequence reads: CASSLDGRGSYNEQFF. CDR3 sequence (DNA): TGCGCCAGCAGCTTGGATGGGAGGGGAAGCTACAATGAGCAGTTCTTC.

The chain joins TRBV2 to TRBJ1-2; a weak D match, TRBD1 (5 bases). From germline, CDR1 is SNHLY and CDR2 FYNNEI. The CDR3 covers 12 residues. Trimming shortened V by 7 bases and J by 6 bases, and 12 bases separated the two germline ends. The CDR3 loop reads CASNAGVDGYTF. CDR3 in DNA: TGTGCCAGCAATGCGGGGGTCGATGGCTACACCTTC.

The chain recombines TRBV20-1 with TRBJ2-7; possibly TRBD1 for D (5 bases). This CDR3 is 15 amino acids long. Trimming removed 2 bases at V and 1 base at J, with 15 bases between. Germline V CDR1 and CDR2: DFQATT, SNEGSKA (reference sequence). CDR3 bases: TGCAGTGCTAGACCAGTCAGACAGAGATCCTACGAGCAGTACTTC. Translation: CSARPVRQRSYEQYF.

At least ten counts were recorded for this clonotype. This rearrangement joins TRBV19 to TRBJ2-1; D is possibly TRBD1 or TRBD2 (5 bases each). The CDR3 runs 13 residues. Trimming took off 2 bases at V and 4 bases at J, with 6 bases between the two ends. Germline V gene sequence: CDR1 LNHDA, CDR2 SQIVND (reference sequence). CDR3 sequence (DNA): TGTGCCAGTAGTATATGGGGGTACAATGAGCAGTTCTTC. This gives the protein CASSIWGYNEQFF.

Only a few counts were recorded for this clonotype. This sequence joins TRBV11-3 and TRBJ2-1; D could derive from TRBD1 or TRBD2 (5 bases each). V gave up 5 bases and J gave up 4 bases, with 12 bases separating them. The CDR3 is 14 amino acids. CDR1 and CDR2 (germline): SGHNT, YENEEA. The CDR3 coding sequence is TGTGCCAGCAGCAACCGGGACGGATACAATGAGCAGTTCTTC. Its translation: CASSNRDGYNEQFF.

In this sample, this clonotype turned up a few times. The rearrangement uses TRBV6-1 and TRBJ2-6, with 8 bases fitting TRBD1. Unmatched junction bases numbered 12, after V lost 5 bases and J lost 0 bases. Germline V gene lookup returns CDR1 MNHNS and CDR2 SASEGT. The length of the CDR3 is 19 residues. For the CDR3, the DNA is TGTGCCAGCAGTCCGGGACAGGCAATCCTTCGCTCTGGGGCCAACGTCCTGACTTTC. Amino acids: CASSPGQAILRSGANVLTF.

The chain carries TRBV15 and TRBJ2-4; 8 nucleotides match TRBD2. The J call is in doubt because the DNA end fits TRBJ2-7 better. CDR1 LNHNV and CDR2 YYDKDF come from the germline V gene (reference sequence). CDR3 length equals 16 residues. The CDR3 DNA is TGTGCCACCAGCGGTGCAAGCGGGAGTCTATCTTACGAGCAGTACTTC. The encoded protein is CATSGASGSLSYEQYF.

This clonotype appeared a few times. The chain uses TRBV18 and TRBJ2-1, with 9 bases lining up with TRBD1. This CDR3 spans 17 amino acids. With V trimmed by 3 bases and J by 7 bases, 13 bases remained unmatched. CDR1 is KGHSH, CDR2 LQKENI, per germline. Written as DNA, the CDR3 is TGTGCCAGCTCACCTCAGCGTGGGACAGGGAATGAGAATGAGCAGTTCTTC. Translation: CASSPQRGTGNENEQFF.

This sequence joins TRBV5-1 and TRBJ1-1; D possibly corresponds to TRBD1 (5 bases). V was trimmed by 1 base and J by 6 bases, leaving 13 bases between them. The CDR3 is made up of 14 amino acids. Looked up from germline, CDR1 is SGHRS and CDR2 is YFSETQ. CDR3 in DNA: TGCGCCAGCAGCTTGAGGCAGGGAGCGGCTGAAGCTTTCTTT. Protein product: CASSLRQGAAEAFF.

This clonotype turned up a few times. V is TRBV7-3 and J is TRBJ2-7, with TRBD1 matching 9 bases. The trim removed 4 bases at V and 5 bases at J, leaving 6 bases unmatched. CDR1 is SGHTA, CDR2 FQGTGA, per germline. This CDR3 has 14 residues. CDR3 DNA: TGTGCCAGCAGCTCCACAGGGGGCAGGAACGAGCAGTACTTC. Protein product: CASSSTGGRNEQYF.

This clonotype has more than one count but fewer than ten. This chain joins TRBV12-3 or TRBV12-4 and TRBJ1-5; D may be TRBD1 (6 bases). Trimming removed 7 bases at V and 7 bases at J, with 17 bases between. This CDR3 contains 14 residues. Here the CDR3 reads CASTSTGRTQPQHF. CDR3 sequence (DNA): TGTGCCAGCACCTCAACAGGGAGAACCCAGCCCCAGCATTTT.

This clonotype was seen a handful of times. The J gene is TRBJ2-1, the V gene TRBV21-1. TRBV21-1 is labeled a pseudogene. The CDR3 is made up of 15 amino acids. DNA of the CDR3: TGTGCCAGCAGCAAAGGGACCGATTGTTACAATGAGCAGTTCTTC. Translation: CASSKGTDCYNEQFF.

The rearrangement uses TRBV7-6 and TRBJ1-2, with 7 bases that match TRBD1. The CDR3 length is 14 residues. The germline V gene encodes CDR1 SGHVS and CDR2 FNYEAQ. J was trimmed by 4 bases and V by 5 bases; bases with no gene match: 7. The CDR3 region is CASSASTGCYGYTF. The CDR3 bases are TGTGCCAGCAGCGCCTCGACAGGGTGCTATGGCTACACCTTC.

This sequence joins TRBV5-6 and TRBJ2-5; D ambiguous. This CDR3 contains 13 residues. Germline V gives CDR1 SGHDT, CDR2 YYEEEE. Trimming removed 3 bases from V and 4 bases from J, with 10 bases in between. In DNA, the CDR3 is TGTGCCAGCAGCTCCAACTACAGAGAGACCCAGTACTTC. It is translated as CASSSNYRETQYF.

V usage is TRBV18 and J usage is TRBJ2-2; D gene unclear. Germline assignment: CDR1 KGHSH and CDR2 LQKENI. V dropped 0 bases and J dropped 0 bases, with 8 bases sitting between them. This CDR3 has 16 amino acids. CDR3 in DNA: TGTGCCAGCTCACCACCGCAGCACACGAACACCGGGGAGCTGTTTTTT. Amino acid sequence: CASSPPQHTNTGELFF.

The table lists this clonotype with a few counts. The chain employs TRBV28 and TRBJ2-7, with D perhaps being TRBD1 or TRBD2 (5 bases each). Trimming stripped 6 bases from V and 0 bases from J, with 15 bases between. The germline gives CDR1 MDHEN, CDR2 SYDVKM. There are 15 residues in the CDR3. The CDR3 here is CASSPGDGRSYEQYF. In DNA, the CDR3 is TGTGCCAGCAGCCCCGGGGACGGACGCTCCTACGAGCAGTACTTC.

In this sample, this clonotype turned up a few times. The rearrangement joins TRBV2 to TRBJ1-2; D not resolved. Trimming pared 5 bases from V and 8 bases from J, leaving 9 bases between. The CDR3 runs 11 residues. Germline V CDR1 and CDR2: SNHLY, FYNNEI. Written as DNA, the CDR3 is TGTGCCAGCAGTATCGTTTCCGGCTACACCTTC. Protein product: CASSIVSGYTF.

V usage is TRBV27 and J usage is TRBJ2-1; 11 bases match TRBD2. The CDR3 runs 17 residues. CDR1 MNHEY and CDR2 SMNVEV come from the germline V gene (reference sequence). V dropped 5 bases and J dropped 7; count of bases not matched to a gene: 13. The DNA for the CDR3 is TGTGCCAGCAGTAGCACCCCTCTAGCGGGAGGTTTAAATGAGCAGTTCTTC. Translated: CASSSTPLAGGLNEQFF.

A word on this clonotype: Germline and junction disagree at one end, which may indicate a read error. J is TRBJ2-1 and V is TRBV15, with a tentative D call TRBD2 (6 bases). CDR3 length: 16 residues. Germline CDR1 is LNHNV and CDR2 is YYDKDF (reference sequence). CDR3 coding DNA: TGTGCCACCAGCGGAGATCGACTAGGCCGATACAATGAGCAGTTCTTC. Translating gives CATSGDRLGRYNEQFF.

This clonotype was picked up a small number of times. V gene TRBV10-3 combines with J gene TRBJ1-6, with D possibly matching TRBD1 (6 bases). The germline gives CDR1 ENHRY, CDR2 SYGVKD. V dropped 1 base and J dropped 8 bases, with 12 bases sitting between them. The CDR3 covers 15 residues. As DNA, the CDR3 is TGTGCCATCAGTGAGTACGGGGGCGTGGATTCACCCCTCCACTTT. Its translation: CAISEYGGVDSPLHF.